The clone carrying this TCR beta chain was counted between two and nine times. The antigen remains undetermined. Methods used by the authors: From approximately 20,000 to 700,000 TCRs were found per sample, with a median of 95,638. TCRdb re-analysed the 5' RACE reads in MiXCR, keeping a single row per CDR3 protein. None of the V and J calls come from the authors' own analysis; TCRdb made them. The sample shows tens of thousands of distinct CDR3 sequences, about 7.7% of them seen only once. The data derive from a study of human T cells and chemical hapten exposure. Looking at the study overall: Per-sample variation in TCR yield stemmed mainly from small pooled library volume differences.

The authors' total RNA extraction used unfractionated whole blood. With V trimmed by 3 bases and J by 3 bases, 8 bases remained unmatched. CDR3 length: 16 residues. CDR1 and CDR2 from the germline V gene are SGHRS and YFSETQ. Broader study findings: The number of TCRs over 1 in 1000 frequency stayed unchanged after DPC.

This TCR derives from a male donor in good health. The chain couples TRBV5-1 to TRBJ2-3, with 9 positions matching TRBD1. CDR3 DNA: TGCGCCAGCAGCTCGCGACAGGGGGAGAAAACAGATACGCAGTATTTT. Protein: CASSSRQGEKTDTQYF.